This TCR beta chain was identified in a study of PD-1 blockade in classical Hodgkin lymphoma. Whole-study findings and limits: When set against healthy donors, newly diagnosed patients were reported to show lower baseline TCR diversity. Prior therapy or disease activity may underlie the repertoire differences, whose causes remain undefined.

As concerns this clone: Its antigen is currently unknown.

Germline V CDR1 and CDR2: SQVTM, ANQGSEA. The V end lost 0 bases, the J end lost 2 bases, and 13 bases lay between the germline ends. This CDR3 comprises 15 residues. This sample's time point: newly diagnosed, previously untreated cHL patient sample. Isolated CD8+ T cells were derived from thawed PBMCs through magnetic negative selection. A comparison was provided by newly diagnosed, untreated classical Hodgkin lymphoma PBMCs. Only in-frame clones appear in the TCRdb table, and some are missing; sequencing was by immunoSEQ multiplex PCR. The table has some 15,000 clones, about 91% seen once. The sequence came from a human donor with classical Hodgkin lymphoma. V is TRBV29-1 and J is TRBJ1-2, with D uncertain. Input material: CD8+ T cells from blood. This chain's CDR3 is CSVEDPYEENYGYTF. DNA of the CDR3: TGCAGCGTTGAAGATCCCTATGAGGAAAACTATGGCTACACCTTC.